Many counts were recorded for the clone carrying this TCR beta chain. The antigen is not known. This sample was taken from a study of glioma-infiltrating T cells. General observations from the study: Gliomas, especially low-grade, showed above-expected tissue-blood divergence; non-neoplastic patients showed below. Tissue and blood shared very few CDR3 sequences.

Amplification of TCR alpha and beta CDR3 regions from RNA used iRepertoire nested multiplex PCR. Input was about 95-400 ng of tissue mRNA or PBMC total RNA. TCRdb re-called the multiplex PCR reads through MiXCR, storing one row per CDR3 protein. The table lists around 100,000 distinct CDR3 sequences, about 30% of them singletons. The V gene lost 5 bases and the J gene lost 0 bases, with 5 bases spanning the gap. Germline V CDR1 and CDR2: MNHNS, SASEGT. The CDR3 length is 13 residues. The specimen was glioma tissue, nonneoplastic brain tissue, or PBMCs (not recorded which). The chain carries TRBV6-1 and TRBJ1-5; D unclear. The TCR sequence derives from a human donor with low-grade glioma or glioblastoma, undergoing nonglioma brain surgery, or in good health (not recorded which). The CDR3 region has the DNA TGTGCCAGCAGTTTACATAGCAATCAGCCCCAGCATTTT. Encoded protein: CASSLHSNQPQHF.